The sequence of this T cell receptor beta chain was determined in a study of blood T cell repertoires in COVID-19. Study at large: Samples of COVID-19 (acute and convalescent) were obtained from the United States, Italy and Spain. Nucleic acid was either cDNA or gDNA, and it came from T cells, B-cell-depleted T cells, or PBMCs.

The CDR3 consists of 16 residues. Per germline, CDR1 MNHNY and CDR2 SVGAGI (reference sequence). V gave up 0 bases and J gave up 3 bases, with 11 bases separating them. In the source study's methods: Estimation of nucleated cell counts relied on the amplification of reference gene primers. TCRdb's copy holds only in-frame clones and misses some; the assay was immunoSEQ multiplex PCR. The D gene and trimming were derived from the DNA, and the V and J assignments and clone size from that table. The sample has 300,000 to 400,000 clones, about 91% seen once. Recruited during active infection, patients (from Seattle) were subsequently followed longitudinally.

Sample: peripheral blood. The receptor was isolated from a man aged 30-40 years with COVID-19, enrolled during active disease. The V call is TRBV6-6, the J call TRBJ2-2; no reliable D call. CDR3 region: CASSYSVWPYTGELFF. The DNA for the CDR3 is TGTGCCAGCAGTTACTCGGTTTGGCCTTACACCGGGGAGCTGTTTTTT.